A selection of T cell receptor beta chains follows, all from one sample in a study of blood T cell repertoires in COVID-19. This table comes from immunoSEQ multiplex PCR, and its TCRdb copy is limited to in-frame clones, with some not included. The sample has hundreds of thousands of clones; roughly nine tenths are singletons. The sample taken for sequencing was PBMCs or T cells enriched from blood (not recorded which). The receptors shown here come from a woman aged 45-60 years in a cohort exposed to, infected with or recovered from COVID-19 (not recorded which). Each CDR3 is given with its conserved first and last residue. D genes are given only for firm matches. Size is omitted from some rows. Given values are once, few, many or a class for expanded clones.

j_call | v_call | clone_size | d_call | cdr3_nt | cdr3_aa
TRBJ2-1 | TRBV15 | NA | NA | TGTGCCACCAGCAGAGATCTAAGTGACTACAATGAGCAGTTCTTC | CATSRDLSDYNEQFF
TRBJ1-5 | TRBV5-6 | NA | NA | TGTGCCAGCAGCTTAGGTGGGCTCCTCCGGCAGCCCCAGCATTTT | CASSLGGLLRQPQHF
TRBJ2-3 | TRBV4-3 | NA | TRBD2 | TGCGCCAGCAGCCATACCATTGCGGGGGGACCTAACACAGATACGCAGTATTTT | CASSHTIAGGPNTDTQYF
TRBJ2-7 | TRBV28 | NA | TRBD1 | TGTGCCAGCAGTTTTCTGGCCCCGAGCAGGGGGTATCCAGACGAGCAGTACTTC | CASSFLAPSRGYPDEQYF
TRBJ2-1 | TRBV21-1 | NA | NA | TGTGCCAGCAGCAAAAAGAGGTGGGGACAGCCGGACAATGAGCAGTTCTTC | CASSKKRWGQPDNEQFF
TRBJ1-2 | TRBV4-1 | NA | TRBD1 | TGCGCCAGCAGCCCTAGGATGACAGGGTCTGACTATGGCTACACCTTC | CASSPRMTGSDYGYTF
TRBJ2-7 | TRBV7-2 | NA | TRBD1 | TGTGCCAGCAGCTTAGTCAGACAGGGGGGCGAGCAGTACTTC | CASSLVRQGGEQYF
TRBJ2-3 | TRBV19 | NA | NA | TGTGCCAGTAGTTTTCAGGGGACCGCTGATACGCAGTATTTT | CASSFQGTADTQYF
TRBJ2-3 | TRBV6-1 | NA | TRBD2 | TGTGCCAGCAGTGGTCTTAGCGGGGAGTCCGTTGCTACGCAGTATTTT | CASSGLSGESVATQYF
TRBJ1-5 | TRBV30 | few | NA | TGTGCCTGGAGGGATCGAGGTAGGCGTCAGCCCCAGCATTTT | CAWRDRGRRQPQHF
TRBJ2-1 | TRBV7-2 | NA | TRBD1 | TGTGCCAGCAGCCAGGGACAGGGAGCTTACAATGAGCAGTTCTTC | CASSQGQGAYNEQFF
TRBJ2-1 | TRBV7-6 | once | TRBD1 | TGTGCCAGCAGCCCGGACAGGGGGCGATACAATGAGCAGTTCTTC | CASSPDRGRYNEQFF
TRBJ1-2 | TRBV28 | NA | NA | TGTGCCAGCAGTTTATCCAGGGCTCGGTTTGACTATGGCTACACCTTC | CASSLSRARFDYGYTF
TRBJ1-5 | TRBV12-5 | NA | NA | TGTGCTAGTGGTTTCGGTTTGTCCGATAGCAATCAGCCCCAGCATTTT | CASGFGLSDSNQPQHF
TRBJ2-3 | TRBV10-3 | NA | NA | TGTGCCATCACCCCGGAGGGTAGCACAGATACGCAGTATTTT | CAITPEGSTDTQYF
TRBJ1-1 | TRBV5-4 | few | NA | TGTGCCAGCAGCTCGCTCAAGGGGCGTGAGGCGGCTGAAGCTTTCTTT | CASSSLKGREAAEAFF
TRBJ1-2 | TRBV4-2 | NA | TRBD1 | TGTGCCAGCAGCCAAGAACTTCCGGGACAGGGAGACGGCTACACCTTC | CASSQELPGQGDGYTF
TRBJ2-3 | TRBV6-2/TRBV6-3 | NA | NA | TGTGCCAGCAGTAACTATACTCGGGGTACGCAGTATTTT | CASSNYTRGTQYF
TRBJ1-4 | TRBV7-2 | NA | TRBD1 | TGTGCCAGCAGCTTAAACAGGGGGGCAACTAATGAAAAACTGTTTTTT | CASSLNRGATNEKLFF
TRBJ2-2 | TRBV11-3 | NA | NA | TGTGCCAGCAGCTCCTCAGGGACCGGGGAGCTGTTTTTT | CASSSSGTGELFF
TRBJ1-2 | TRBV7-9 | NA | TRBD1 | TGTGCCAGCAGCTTAGGGAGTTCGGGACAGGGAGAAGGCTACACCTTC | CASSLGSSGQGEGYTF
TRBJ1-4 | TRBV2 | NA | TRBD1 | TGTGCCAGCAGTGGCCAGACAGGGGTCTATGAAAAACTGTTTTTT | CASSGQTGVYEKLFF
TRBJ1-2 | TRBV14 | NA | NA | TGTGCCAGCAGCCAAGATAGGGTACAGGGAAGAGGCTATGGCTACACCTTC | CASSQDRVQGRGYGYTF
TRBJ1-4 | TRBV7-2 | NA | TRBD1 | TGTGCCAGCAGCGCACAAAAGGGGGCGGAAAAACTGTTTTTT | CASSAQKGAEKLFF
TRBJ1-1 | TRBV19 | once | NA | TGTGCCAGTAGCGCCCCCGCTCCGGTCGACACTGAAGCTTTCTTT | CASSAPAPVDTEAFF
TRBJ1-1 | TRBV25-1 | once | NA | TGTGCCAGCACTCTCACGGGTGGGACTGAAGCTTTCTTT | CASTLTGGTEAFF
TRBJ2-1 | TRBV5-1 | NA | NA | TGCGCCAGCAGCTCTACCGCTCGCCAGGCGCAGCAGTTCTTC | CASSSTARQAQQFF
TRBJ2-3 | TRBV14 | NA | NA | TGTGCCAGCAGCCAAGATGGAGGGACTTCCCCTTTCACAGATACGCAGTATTTT | CASSQDGGTSPFTDTQYF
TRBJ2-5 | TRBV29-1 | NA | NA | TGCAGCGTCAATGGGGCCACCCAAGAGACCCAGTACTTC | CSVNGATQETQYF
TRBJ1-2 | TRBV28 | once | TRBD1 | TGTGCCAGCAGGCCCGGGGACAGGGGAAGGGGCTACACCTTC | CASRPGDRGRGYTF
TRBJ1-5 | TRBV2 | NA | TRBD1 | TGTGCCAGCAGAAAACAGGGGGGGAATCAGCCCCAGCATTTT | CASRKQGGNQPQHF
TRBJ1-3 | TRBV7-6 | NA | TRBD1 | TGTGCCAGCAGCTTAGTTGTGGATTGGGGACAGTCACTCTCACGCTCTGGAAACACCATATATTTT | CASSLVVDWGQSLSRSGNTIYF
TRBJ2-1 | TRBV7-9 | NA | NA | TGTGCCAGCAGCTTAGCCCGGTCCTTTATGTTCTTC | CASSLARSFMFF
TRBJ2-3 | TRBV7-2 | NA | TRBD2 | TGTGCCAGCAGCTTAAGGCATAGGCGGGGGGTGGCAGATACGCAGTATTTT | CASSLRHRRGVADTQYF
TRBJ1-1 | TRBV5-4 | NA | NA | TGTGCCAGCAGCGCAGACGGAGTGAACACTGAAGCTTTCTTT | CASSADGVNTEAFF
TRBJ2-7 | TRBV7-2 | NA | NA | TGTGCCAGCAGCTCCAGTCGGCTAGCGAGTTCCTACGAGCAGTACTTC | CASSSSRLASSYEQYF
TRBJ2-7 | TRBV7-2 | NA | TRBD1 | TGTGCCAGCAGCTCCTCGGACAGGGGGCTTTACGAGCAGTACTTC | CASSSSDRGLYEQYF
TRBJ2-7 | TRBV5-8 | once | NA | TGTGCCAGCAGCGGGGGGTGGGGCTACGAGCAGTACTTC | CASSGGWGYEQYF
TRBJ2-7 | TRBV30 | NA | NA | TGTGCCTGGAGTCACTCCCGAAGCTACGAGCAGTACTTC | CAWSHSRSYEQYF
TRBJ1-1 | TRBV9 | NA | NA | TGTGCCAGCAGCCCCCGGCGGGCCTCAAGAGATGAAGCTTTCTTT | CASSPRRASRDEAFF
TRBJ1-4 | TRBV2 | NA | NA | TGTGCCAGCACCTTTACAACTAATGAAAAACTGTTTTTT | CASTFTTNEKLFF
TRBJ2-1 | TRBV5-4 | NA | TRBD1 | TGTGCCAGCAGCCCGGACAGGGTAGCCTACAATGAGCAGTTCTTC | CASSPDRVAYNEQFF
TRBJ1-2 | TRBV10-3 | NA | TRBD1 | TGTGCCATCAGTGGGGGACAGGCATATGGCTACACCTTC | CAISGGQAYGYTF
TRBJ2-3 | TRBV18 | NA | NA | TGTGCCAGCTCACCATCGGGGTCAGATACGCAGTATTTT | CASSPSGSDTQYF
TRBJ1-6 | TRBV10-3 | NA | TRBD1 | TGTGCCATCAGTGGGGACAGTTCGAATTATTCACCCCTCCACTTT | CAISGDSSNYSPLHF
TRBJ2-1 | TRBV5-5 | NA | NA | TGTGCCAGCAGCCCGCAGTATGAGCAGTTCTTC | CASSPQYEQFF
TRBJ1-2 | TRBV10-1 | NA | NA | TGCGCCAGCAGCCCCGGCGGGGCCCGGTATGGCTACACCTTC | CASSPGGARYGYTF
TRBJ1-4 | TRBV6-5 | NA | NA | TGTGCCAGCAGTTACTCGAGAAAGGGGGAAAAACTGTTTTTT | CASSYSRKGEKLFF
TRBJ2-7 | TRBV9 | once | TRBD2 | TGTGCCAGCAGCTTACTAGGTGCGGGGGGGCCGGACGAGCAGTACTTC | CASSLLGAGGPDEQYF
TRBJ1-4 | TRBV5-6 | NA | NA | TGTGCCAGCAGCTCGGACGGGAATAATGAAAAACTGTTTTTT | CASSSDGNNEKLFF
TRBJ1-5 | TRBV4-2 | NA | NA | TGTGCCAGCAGCCAAGAAGCCAATTGGAGGGAAGGTCAGCCCCAGCATTTT | CASSQEANWREGQPQHF
TRBJ2-2 | TRBV7-3 | NA | NA | TGTGCCAGCAGCTTAAGTGCAGGCGCCGGGGAGCTGTTTTTT | CASSLSAGAGELFF
TRBJ1-2 | TRBV27 | few | NA | TGTGCCAGCAGAGACCTCGGGGGGGGGCGAGGCTACACCTTC | CASRDLGGGRGYTF
TRBJ1-2 | TRBV6-1 | NA | NA | TGTGCCAGCAGTGAACGGTCAGGGCTGGACTATGGCTACACCTTC | CASSERSGLDYGYTF
TRBJ1-3 | TRBV18 | NA | NA | TGTGCCAGCTCATACCTGGCACCCCAGGGCAGCTCTGGAAACACCATATATTTT | CASSYLAPQGSSGNTIYF
TRBJ2-5 | TRBV6-5 | NA | TRBD1 | TGTGCCAGCAGCAACCCTACAGGGGCGGCAGAGACCCAGTACTTC | CASSNPTGAAETQYF